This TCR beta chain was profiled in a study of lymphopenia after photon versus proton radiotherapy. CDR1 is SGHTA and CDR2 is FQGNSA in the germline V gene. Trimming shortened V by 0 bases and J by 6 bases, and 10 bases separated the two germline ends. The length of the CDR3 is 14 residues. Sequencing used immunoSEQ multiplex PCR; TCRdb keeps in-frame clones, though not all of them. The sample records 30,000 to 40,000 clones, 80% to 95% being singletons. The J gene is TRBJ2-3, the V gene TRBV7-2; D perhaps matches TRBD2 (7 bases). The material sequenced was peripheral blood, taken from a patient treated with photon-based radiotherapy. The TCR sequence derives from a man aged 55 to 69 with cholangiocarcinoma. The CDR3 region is CASSLAAGADTQYF. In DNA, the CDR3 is TGTGCCAGCAGCTTAGCGGCGGGGGCGGATACGCAGTATTTT.